This entry features one TCR beta chain sequence. Profiled with immunoSEQ multiplex PCR; TCRdb holds only in-frame clones, not every one. The sample yields fewer than 55,000 clones, about 80% seen once. The data were obtained in a study of Ad26.COV2.S vaccination and SARS-CoV-2 variants. V lost 7 bases, J lost 5 bases, and 13 bases lay in between. The CDR3 is 13 amino acids. Germline lookup yields CDR1 KGHDR and CDR2 SFDVKD. The sequence derives from a human donor who had recovered from COVID-19. This sample comprised peripheral blood, obtained after recovery from COVID-19. V gene TRBV24-1 combines with J gene TRBJ2-5; a possible D gene is TRBD2 (5 bases). CDR3 nucleotides: TGTGCCACCAGCCGGACTGCCGCGGAGACCCAGTACTTC. This encodes CATSRTAAETQYF.